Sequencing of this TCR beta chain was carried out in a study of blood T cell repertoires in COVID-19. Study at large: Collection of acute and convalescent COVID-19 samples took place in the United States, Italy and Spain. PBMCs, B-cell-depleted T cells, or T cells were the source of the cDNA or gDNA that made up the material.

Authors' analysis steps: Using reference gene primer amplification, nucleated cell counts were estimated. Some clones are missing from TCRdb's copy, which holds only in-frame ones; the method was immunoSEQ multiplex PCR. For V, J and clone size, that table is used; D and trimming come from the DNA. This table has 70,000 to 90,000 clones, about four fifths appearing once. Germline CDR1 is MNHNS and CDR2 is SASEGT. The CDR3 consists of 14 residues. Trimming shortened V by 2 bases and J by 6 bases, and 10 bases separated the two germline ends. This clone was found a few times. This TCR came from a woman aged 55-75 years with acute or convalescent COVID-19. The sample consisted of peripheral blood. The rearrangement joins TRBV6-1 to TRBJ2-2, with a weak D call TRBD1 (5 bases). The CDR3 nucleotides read TGTGCCAGCAGTGAACCGACAGTTCCCGGGGAGCTGTTTTTT. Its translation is CASSEPTVPGELFF.